Below are 19 T cell receptor beta chains sequenced from a single sample in a study of breast tumors, draining lymph nodes, adjacent tissues. From the multiplex PCR reads, TCRdb called clonotypes with MiXCR, one entry per CDR3 protein. The sample carries about 14,000 distinct CDR3 sequences, roughly 52% recorded once. Sequenced input: tumor-adjacent breast tissue. The receptors were sampled from a female donor with breast cancer. Some clones in this sample may be carry-over from other donors' samples.

The rearrangement links TRBV4-3 to TRBJ2-1; 9 nucleotides match TRBD2. The CDR3 spans 15 residues. V gave up 2 bases and J gave up 6 bases; unmatched junction bases: 5. Germline V gene sequence: CDR1 LGHNA, CDR2 YSLEER. The CDR3 protein is CASSQLAGSFNEQFF. The CDR3 coding sequence is TGCGCCAGCAGCCAACTAGCGGGAAGCTTCAATGAGCAGTTCTTC.

This clonotype appeared many times. The V call is TRBV6-1, the J call TRBJ2-7, with 7 bases identical to TRBD2. The CDR3 length is 14 residues. Germline loops: CDR1 MNHNS, CDR2 SASEGT. Trimming removed 8 bases from V and 3 bases from J; junction bases left unmatched: 10. CDR3 residues: CASGGGRASYEQYF. The CDR3 DNA reads TGTGCCAGCGGTGGCGGGAGAGCCAGCTACGAGCAGTACTTC.

In its sample, this clonotype is medium-sized. The CDR3 here is CATSDYSGTVSNEQFF. CDR3 in DNA: TGTGCCACCAGTGACTACTCCGGGACAGTGTCTAATGAGCAGTTCTTC. The chain carries TRBV24-1 and TRBJ2-1, with 7 bases fitting TRBD1. The CDR3 extends over 16 amino acids. The junction had 12 bases not matched to a gene; V was cut back by 4 bases and J by 7 bases. Germline assignment: CDR1 KGHDR and CDR2 SFDVKD.

By proportion, this clonotype is medium-sized (0.01 to 0.1%). The chain's CDR3 is CATEDSGRSQTQYF. The CDR3 region has the DNA TGTGCCACCGAAGATAGCGGGAGGTCGCAGACCCAGTACTTC. This rearrangement joins TRBV15 to TRBJ2-5; TRBD2 agrees at 10 bases. The CDR3 contains 14 residues. V lost 8 bases to trimming and J lost 6 bases; unmatched junction nucleotides: 9. Germline CDR1 reads LNHNV; CDR2 reads YYDKDF (reference sequence).

The V call is TRBV4-2, the J call TRBJ1-2, with no clear D. Germline CDR1 is LGHNA and CDR2 is YNFKEQ. The CDR3 length is 13 residues. The V end lost 0 bases, the J end lost 8 bases, and 10 bases lay between the germline ends. CDR3 loop: CASSQDLLQGYTF. CDR3 DNA: TGTGCCAGCAGCCAAGACCTATTACAGGGCTACACCTTC.

This clonotype was seen only a few times. The chain combines TRBV29-1 with TRBJ2-2; possibly TRBD1 for D (6 bases). This CDR3 region has 14 residues. V gave up 7 bases and J gave up 4 bases, with 16 bases separating them. Per germline, CDR1 SQVTM and CDR2 ANQGSEA. Here the CDR3 reads CSATTGLATGELFF. DNA for the CDR3: TGCAGCGCTACCACAGGGTTGGCCACCGGGGAGCTGTTTTTT.

This clonotype was detected only once. The CDR3 is CASSSPGQGSGNTIYF. The CDR3 DNA reads as TGTGCCAGTAGTTCTCCGGGACAGGGCTCTGGAAACACCATATATTTT. V gene TRBV19 combines with J gene TRBJ1-3, with TRBD1 matching over 9 bases. The junction had 5 bases not matched to a gene; V was cut back by 5 bases and J by 0 bases. Germline CDR1 and CDR2: LNHDA and SQIVND (reference sequence). The CDR3 consists of 16 residues.

The V and J genes are TRBV29-1 and TRBJ2-3; TRBD2 matches at 12 bases. This CDR3 comprises 15 residues. The V segment lost 7 bases and the J segment 6 bases; nucleotides outside the gene matches: 11. Per the germline V gene, CDR1 is SQVTM and CDR2 is ANQGSEA. CDR3 in DNA: TGCAGCGCCTTCGGACTAGCGGGGACCATGGATACGCAGTATTTT. It yields the protein CSAFGLAGTMDTQYF.

In regard to this clonotype: One junction end disagrees with the germline gene, perhaps due to a read error. This chain links TRBV14 with TRBJ1-5; 7 bases map to TRBD1. The V gene's germline CDR1 is SGHDN and CDR2 FVKESK. This CDR3 has 14 amino acids. CDR3 sequence reads: CASSQDRVDQPQHF. Here the CDR3 DNA reads TGTGCCAGCAGTCAAGACAGGGTCGATCAGCCCCAGCATTTT.

The gene calls are TRBV6-1 and TRBJ1-2; 9 nucleotides match TRBD1. Per the germline V gene, CDR1 is MNHNS and CDR2 is SASEGT. V trimming: 6 bases; J trimming: 8 bases; junction bases outside the gene matches: 7. This CDR3 spans 13 amino acids. CDR3 sequence (DNA): TGTGCCAGCAGCTTGACCGGGACAGGGGGCTACACCTTC. It translates to CASSLTGTGGYTF.

V usage is TRBV7-2 and J usage is TRBJ1-2, with D hard to call. This CDR3 region has 12 residues. V shed 6 bases and J shed 1 base, with 6 bases lying between them. Germline CDR1 reads SGHTA; CDR2 reads FQGNSA. CDR3 DNA sequence: TGTGCCAGCAGGGGGTATAACTATGGCTACACCTTC. This codes for CASRGYNYGYTF.

In this sample, this clonotype is medium-sized. The CDR3 bases are TGCAGTGCTTGGACTAGCGGGATGGATACGCAGTATTTT. Its protein is CSAWTSGMDTQYF. The chain has TRBV20-1 and TRBJ2-3; 12 bases are shared with TRBD2. The CDR3 loop spans 13 amino acids. Germline lookup yields CDR1 DFQATT and CDR2 SNEGSKA (reference sequence). V was clipped by 5 bases and J by 6 bases; unmatched bases: 3.

J is TRBJ2-3 and V is TRBV2, with D possibly TRBD2 on 5 matching bases. Germline lookup yields CDR1 SNHLY and CDR2 FYNNEI. The CDR3 is made up of 15 amino acids. V lost 2 bases, J lost 2 bases, and 11 bases lay in between. CDR3 in amino acids: CASSELLGFTDTQYF. The CDR3 region has the DNA TGTGCCAGCAGTGAACTACTAGGATTCACAGATACGCAGTATTTT.

V and J are TRBV10-2 and TRBJ2-1; 7 nucleotides line up with TRBD2. Losses at the gene ends were 8 bases for V and 6 bases for J; bases not matched to a gene: 1. Germline V lookup: CDR1 WSHSY, CDR2 SAAADI. CDR3 length: 11 amino acids. Here the CDR3 DNA reads TGCGCCAGCGGGAGGGGCAATGAGCAGTTCTTC. It specifies CASGRGNEQFF.

The gene calls are TRBV6-2 or TRBV6-3 and TRBJ2-5; TRBD2 aligns across 16 bases. The V gene end was trimmed by 4 bases and the J gene end by 5 bases; junction bases not matched to a gene: 4. The CDR3 sequence is 16 residues long. Germline CDR1 reads MNHEY; CDR2 reads SVGEGT. The CDR3 loop is CASSSRGLAGGETQYF. Here the CDR3 DNA reads TGTGCCAGCAGTTCCAGGGGACTAGCGGGAGGGGAGACCCAGTACTTC.

The chain links TRBV2 to TRBJ1-5; D remains ambiguous. V lost 5 bases and J lost 5, with 13 bases in between. CDR1 is SNHLY and CDR2 is FYNNEI in the germline V gene. The CDR3 spans 14 residues. In DNA form, the CDR3 reads TGTGCCAGCAGTACCGCACAGAGGGATCAGCCCCAGCATTTT. The encoded protein is CASSTAQRDQPQHF.

Worth noting for this clonotype: Just one base apart from a much larger clone, this may be a read error. J is TRBJ2-7 and V is TRBV5-5; 13 bases align to TRBD2. Germline values: CDR1 SGHKS, CDR2 YYEKEE (reference sequence). CDR3 length equals 15 residues. The trim removed 0 bases at V and 9 bases at J, leaving 6 bases unmatched. The CDR3 sequence is CASSLGTSGGLVQYF. DNA for the CDR3: TGTGCCAGCAGCTTGGGGACTAGCGGGGGTCTCGTGCAGTACTTC.

The chain employs TRBV24-1 and TRBJ2-2; D possibly corresponds to TRBD1 (6 bases). V lost 4 bases, J lost 3 bases, and 11 bases lay in between. Germline values: CDR1 KGHDR, CDR2 SFDVKD. There are 15 residues in the CDR3. CDR3 in DNA: TGTGCCACCAGTGAAACAGGGATGGACACCGGGGAGCTGTTTTTT. It yields the protein CATSETGMDTGELFF.

The CDR3, as DNA: TGCAGCGTTGGGGGTGGGACAGCCTATGGCTACACCTTC. Amino acids: CSVGGGTAYGYTF. V gene TRBV29-1 combines with J gene TRBJ1-2, with TRBD1 matching 7 bases. Germline CDR1 is SQVTM and CDR2 is ANQGSEA. The CDR3 loop spans 13 amino acids. After removal of 4 bases from V and 4 bases from J, the junction contained 6 bases not matched to a gene.